The 20 T cell receptor beta chains reported below all come from one sample, sequenced in a study of T-cell reconstitution after alpha-beta-depleted transplantation in children. The TCRbeta library incorporated unique molecular identifiers. A single record per CDR3 protein comes from TCRdb applying MiXCR to the PCR reads. In the table there are 330,000 or so distinct CDR3 sequences, roughly 7.8% of which are singletons. Antigen specificity for these receptors is unknown. General study results and limits: T-cell counts and diversity at one year following transplant were attributed mainly to newly produced T cells.

This sample comprised peripheral blood, obtained 360 days after TCRalphabeta/CD19-depleted stem cell transplant. The origin of the receptors is a female patient aged 2 to 10 who had a stem cell transplant for Fanconi anemia, so the T cells may come from the graft donor.

A note on this clonotype: One base away lies a much larger clone, so this may be a sequencing read error. This rearrangement joins TRBV6-4 to TRBJ2-3; TRBD2 matches at 9 bases. CDR3 length: 16 amino acids. Germline lookup yields CDR1 MRHNA and CDR2 SNTAGT. The CDR3 is CASSPHSGGSTDTQNF. The CDR3 region has the DNA TGTGCCAGCAGCCCACACAGCGGGGGGAGCACAGATACGCAGAATTTT.

This clonotype was observed at least ten times. The V and J genes are TRBV3-1 and TRBJ2-2; 7 bases fit TRBD2. CDR3 length: 14 residues. Germline V lookup: CDR1 LGHDT, CDR2 YNNKEL (reference sequence). After removal of 4 bases from V and 7 bases from J, the junction contained 6 bases not matched to a gene. The CDR3 is CASSLRLAGGELFF. CDR3 bases: TGTGCCAGCAGCCTACGACTAGCCGGCGGGGAGCTGTTTTTT.

This clonotype was detected many times. The V call is TRBV29-1, the J call TRBJ1-5, with a weak D call TRBD1 (6 bases). V was clipped by 4 bases and J by 5 bases, with 12 bases between them. Per germline, CDR1 SQVTM and CDR2 ANQGSEA. This CDR3 is built from 13 residues. The DNA for the CDR3 is TGCAGCGTTGCTGGGACAAGTGATCAGCCCCAGCATTTT. Translating it yields CSVAGTSDQPQHF.

The chain carries TRBV30 and TRBJ2-7; D is ambiguous. The CDR3 covers 13 residues. The V and J ends lost 0 bases and 3 bases respectively, with 9 bases between them. Germline V gene data show CDR1 as GTSNPN and CDR2 as SVGIG (reference sequence). The CDR3 sequence is CAWSVRQYYEQYF. DNA for the CDR3: TGTGCCTGGAGTGTGCGGCAGTACTACGAGCAGTACTTC.

The V gene is TRBV20-1, the J gene TRBJ1-4, with 8 positions matching TRBD1. The J segment lost 7 bases and the V segment lost 0 bases, leaving 7 bases of the junction unmatched. The germline V gene has CDR1 DFQATT and CDR2 SNEGSKA (reference sequence). The CDR3 runs 15 residues. The CDR3 loop reads CSARDSTGGGEKLFF. The CDR3 nucleotides are TGCAGTGCTAGAGATTCTACAGGGGGAGGTGAAAAACTGTTTTTT.

This clonotype was counted between two and nine times. J is TRBJ1-5 and V is TRBV3-1; 8 bases align to TRBD1. CDR1 and CDR2 from the germline V gene are LGHDT and YNNKEL (reference sequence). The CDR3 spans 19 residues. J was trimmed by 1 base and V by 4 bases; bases with no gene match: 15. CDR3 loop: CASSPRGRVLSGSNQPQHF. CDR3 coding DNA: TGTGCCAGCAGCCCCAGGGGGCGAGTGCTGAGCGGGAGCAATCAGCCCCAGCATTTT.

This clonotype was detected ten times or more. J is TRBJ1-1 and V is TRBV6-2 or TRBV6-3; unclear D gene. The V end was cut by 5 bases, the J end by 4 bases, with 11 bases between. In germline, CDR1 is MNHEY, CDR2 SVGEGT. This CDR3 has 13 residues. CDR3: CASSRTAGTEAFF. The CDR3 bases are TGTGCCAGCAGTAGGACGGCGGGCACTGAAGCTTTCTTT.

This clonotype has just a few counts. CDR3 coding DNA: TGTGCCAGCAGCAACAGGGGCCCTAATTCACCCCTCCACTTT. This codes for CASSNRGPNSPLHF. The rearrangement links TRBV6-2 or TRBV6-3 to TRBJ1-6, with TRBD1 matching over 7 bases. V lost 6 bases to trimming and J lost 6 bases; unmatched junction nucleotides: 5. The germline V gene encodes CDR1 MNHEY and CDR2 SVGEGT. The CDR3 is made up of 14 amino acids.

The chain carries TRBV4-1 and TRBJ2-7, with D possibly TRBD1 on 6 matching bases. The ends were cut back, 3 bases at V and 3 bases at J, with 12 bases in the middle. The CDR3 has 14 residues. Germline V gene data show CDR1 as MGHRA and CDR2 as YSYEKL. CDR3 sequence (DNA): TGCGCCAGCAGCCACCTACAGGGATTCTACGAGCAGTACTTC. Protein sequence: CASSHLQGFYEQYF.

This clonotype came up many times. This sequence joins TRBV12-3 or TRBV12-4 and TRBJ1-5, with D perhaps matching TRBD1 (6 bases). The CDR3 sequence is 14 residues long. Trimming left V 6 bases short and J 1 base short, with 10 bases between. Written as DNA, the CDR3 is TGTGCCAGCAGAGTAGACAGGAGCAATCAGCCCCAGCATTTT. Translating gives CASRVDRSNQPQHF.

This clonotype was seen repeatedly, ten times or more. This chain joins TRBV7-8 and TRBJ2-7; TRBD2 aligns across 8 bases. CDR1 is SGHVS, CDR2 FQNEAQ, per germline. V was pared by 5 bases and J by 4 bases, with 4 bases of the junction left unmatched. The CDR3 runs to 13 residues. The CDR3 nucleotides read TGTGCCAGCAGCGCGCCGGGGGGGTACGAGCAGTACTTC. Its translation is CASSAPGGYEQYF.

At least ten counts were recorded for this clonotype. The genes are TRBV20-1 and TRBJ1-2; 7 nucleotides match TRBD1. CDR1 and CDR2 (germline): DFQATT, SNEGSKA (reference sequence). J lost 2 bases, V lost 5 bases, and 5 bases had no gene match. This CDR3 spans 13 amino acids. This CDR3 is CSAPQTGNYGYTF. DNA for the CDR3: TGCAGTGCTCCACAGACAGGGAACTATGGCTACACCTTC.

This clonotype turned up a few times. V gene TRBV5-1 combines with J gene TRBJ2-7; tentatively, D is TRBD1 or TRBD2 (5 bases each). This CDR3 spans 14 amino acids. From germline, CDR1 is SGHRS and CDR2 YFSETQ. V lost 0 bases and J 4 bases, leaving 11 bases between the germline ends. CDR3: CASSLAHEGYEQYF. The CDR3 DNA reads as TGCGCCAGCAGCTTGGCGCACGAGGGGTACGAGCAGTACTTC.

This clonotype was detected ten times or more. The gene calls are TRBV6-4 and TRBJ2-3, with TRBD2 identical over 10 bases. The CDR3 consists of 14 residues. The ends lost 4 bases at V and 4 bases at J; junction bases unmatched: 2. Germline CDR1 MRHNA, CDR2 SNTAGT. The CDR3 loop reads CASSATSGADTQYF. The CDR3 region has the DNA TGTGCCAGCAGTGCTACTAGCGGGGCAGATACGCAGTATTTT.

Many counts were recorded for this clonotype. The V call is TRBV5-1, the J call TRBJ2-3; 10 bases line up with TRBD1. CDR1 is SGHRS, CDR2 YFSETQ, per germline. This CDR3 has 16 amino acids. With V trimmed by 1 base and J by 1 base, 3 bases remained unmatched. CDR3 protein: CASSLMGTGGTDTQYF. The CDR3 DNA follows: TGCGCCAGCAGCTTGATGGGGACAGGGGGCACAGATACGCAGTATTTT.

This clonotype was detected ten times or more. This sequence joins TRBV5-1 and TRBJ2-3; 7 bases map to TRBD1. This CDR3 contains 15 residues. With 5 bases clipped from V and 0 bases from J, the junction kept 6 bases outside the gene matches. The germline gives CDR1 SGHRS, CDR2 YFSETQ. This CDR3 reads CASRSLQGSTDTQYF. CDR3 DNA: TGCGCCAGCAGATCCCTACAGGGGAGCACAGATACGCAGTATTTT.

Ten or more counts support this clonotype. The chain has TRBV6-1 and TRBJ2-7, with D unresolved. V was clipped by 1 base and J by 2 bases, with 6 bases between them. The length of the CDR3 is 13 residues. Per the germline V gene, CDR1 is MNHNS and CDR2 is SASEGT. The CDR3: CASSEERAYEQYF. CDR3 nucleotides: TGTGCCAGCAGTGAAGAACGGGCCTACGAGCAGTACTTC.

This clonotype came up many times. V is TRBV4-3 and J is TRBJ2-5; D gene uncertain. The germline CDR1 and CDR2 sequences are LGHNA and YSLEER. The V end lost 0 bases, the J end lost 1 base, and 9 bases lay between the germline ends. The CDR3 has 15 amino acids. The CDR3 region is CASSQERRPQETQYF. For the CDR3, the DNA is TGCGCCAGCAGCCAAGAACGAAGGCCCCAAGAGACCCAGTACTTC.

Many counts were recorded for this clonotype. The chain recombines TRBV5-6 with TRBJ2-1; D gene ambiguous. Trimming pared 1 base from V and 5 bases from J, leaving 7 bases between. The germline V gene has CDR1 SGHDT and CDR2 YYEEEE. The CDR3 consists of 13 residues. DNA for the CDR3: TGTGCCAGCAGCTTGCCCGGGCACAATGAGCAGTTCTTC. Amino acid sequence: CASSLPGHNEQFF.

This clonotype has at least ten counts. The chain joins TRBV29-1 to TRBJ1-1; weak D call: TRBD1 (5 bases). The ends were cut back, 3 bases at V and 4 bases at J, with 18 bases in the middle. CDR1 and CDR2 (germline): SQVTM, ANQGSEA. CDR3 length: 15 amino acids. Here the CDR3 reads CSVDPRRGVLTEAFF. The CDR3 DNA reads TGCAGCGTTGACCCTAGGAGAGGGGTGCTCACTGAAGCTTTCTTT.